This passage covers 14 T cell receptor beta chains from one sample sequenced in a study of blood T cell repertoires in COVID-19. Sequenced by immunoSEQ multiplex PCR; TCRdb stores in-frame clones only, minus some. The repertoire holds roughly 110,000 clones, with more than 75% as singletons. Sequences were obtained from peripheral blood. The source is a man in his 70s with acute or convalescent COVID-19.

V is TRBV3-1 (or the pseudogene TRBV3-2) and J is TRBJ2-1; 8 nucleotides match TRBD1. The ends lost 4 bases at V and 9 bases at J; junction bases unmatched: 2. The CDR3 has 12 amino acids. The germline gives CDR1 LGHDT, CDR2 YNNKEL (reference sequence). The CDR3 region has the DNA TGTGCCAGCAGCCGAGACAGGGGTGAGCAGTTCTTC. It encodes CASSRDRGEQFF.

The gene calls are TRBV27 and TRBJ1-3; D unresolved. In germline, CDR1 is MNHEY, CDR2 SMNVEV (reference sequence). V lost 6 bases, J lost 1 base, and 13 bases lay in between. There are 15 residues in the CDR3. Written as DNA, the CDR3 is TGTGCCAGCAGGGCACCAGGTATATCTGGAAACACCATATATTTT. It yields the protein CASRAPGISGNTIYF.

In its sample, this clone was seen once. The chain has TRBV7-3 and TRBJ2-3, with D perhaps matching TRBD2 (5 bases). Germline values: CDR1 SGHTA, CDR2 FQGTGA. Trimming removed 0 bases at V and 6 bases at J, with 19 bases between. There are 17 residues in the CDR3. In DNA form, the CDR3 reads TGTGCCAGCAGCTTAACGGGAGCGGCGCCTCCTCGGGATACGCAGTATTTT. Protein sequence: CASSLTGAAPPRDTQYF.

The chain uses TRBV9 and TRBJ2-3, with 8 nucleotides matching TRBD2. CDR3 length: 17 residues. V gave up 0 bases and J gave up 0 bases; unmatched junction bases: 6. The germline V gene encodes CDR1 SGDLS and CDR2 YYNGEE. CDR3 sequence: CASSVGTGGPSTDTQYF. CDR3 nucleotides: TGTGCCAGCAGCGTAGGGACGGGGGGGCCCAGCACAGATACGCAGTATTTT.

The chain recombines TRBV3-1 (or the pseudogene TRBV3-2) with TRBJ2-1; D ambiguous. The germline CDR1 and CDR2 sequences are LGHDT and YNNKEL (reference sequence). V was clipped by 1 base and J by 5 bases, with 9 bases between them. The CDR3 is 14 residues long. The CDR3 region is CASSQAAVDNEQFF. In DNA, the CDR3 is TGTGCCAGCAGCCAAGCGGCGGTCGACAATGAGCAGTTCTTC.

The chain is built from TRBV5-1 and TRBJ2-3, with TRBD2 matching over 7 bases. The junction had 7 bases not matched to a gene; V was cut back by 0 bases and J by 0 bases. The CDR3 extends over 17 amino acids. The V gene's germline CDR1 is SGHRS and CDR2 YFSETQ. Written as DNA, the CDR3 is TGCGCCAGCAGCTTGGGTTTGGCGGGAGCTAGCACAGATACGCAGTATTTT. It is translated as CASSLGLAGASTDTQYF. The entire variable domain, with the rest obtained from reference TRBV5-1 and TRBJ2-3, is as follows: KAGVTQTPRYLIKTRGQQVTLSCSPISGHRSVSWYQQTPGQGLQFLFEYFSETQRNKGNFPGRFSGRQFSNSRSEMNVSTLELGDSALYLCASSLGLAGASTDTQYFGPGTRLTVL.

CDR3 in amino acids: CASSVVGLADLTDTQYF. The CDR3 DNA is TGTGCCAGCAGCGTAGTGGGACTAGCGGATCTCACAGATACGCAGTATTTT. The rearrangement joins TRBV9 to TRBJ2-3; TRBD2 agrees at 11 bases. CDR3 length: 17 amino acids. CDR1 is SGDLS, CDR2 YYNGEE, per germline. V dropped 0 bases and J dropped 2; count of bases not matched to a gene: 5.

This clone was counted between two and nine times. The chain combines TRBV5-8 with TRBJ1-5; 7 nucleotides agree with TRBD1. The CDR3 totals 16 residues. Trimming cost V 0 bases and J 4 bases; bases outside gene matches: 7. Germline loops: CDR1 SGHTS, CDR2 YDEGEE. CDR3 region: CASSLGFDRVNQPQHF. CDR3 DNA: TGTGCCAGCAGCTTGGGTTTTGACAGGGTAAATCAGCCCCAGCATTTT.

The V and J genes are TRBV7-9 and TRBJ1-6; D not resolved. Germline V lookup: CDR1 SEHNR, CDR2 FQNEAQ (reference sequence). The CDR3 spans 14 residues. V gave up 3 bases and J gave up 9 bases, with 12 bases separating them. CDR3 nucleotide sequence: TGTGCCAGCAGCTTCGAAGGGAGCGTTTCACCCCTCCACTTT. Translated: CASSFEGSVSPLHF.

As for this clone: This CDR3 is also generated by other DNA sequences in the sample. The chain uses TRBV20-1 and TRBJ2-7, with D uncertain. The V end was cut by 3 bases, the J end by 5 bases, with 8 bases between. Germline CDR1 and CDR2: DFQATT and SNEGSKA (reference sequence). The CDR3 is 11 amino acids. The CDR3 loop reads CSARSGHEQYF. CDR3 coding DNA: TGCAGTGCTAGGTCCGGTCACGAGCAGTACTTC.

There are a few counts of this clone. The chain joins TRBV30 to TRBJ1-5; D gene uncertain. CDR3 length equals 13 residues. With 0 bases removed from V and 4 bases from J, the gap between germline ends came to 7 bases. Germline CDR1 is GTSNPN and CDR2 is SVGIG (reference sequence). The CDR3 sequence: CAWSVSLNQPQHF. As DNA, the CDR3 is TGTGCCTGGAGTGTAAGCCTGAATCAGCCCCAGCATTTT.

The rearrangement joins TRBV28 to TRBJ1-2; 8 nucleotides line up with TRBD1. This CDR3 contains 14 residues. J gave up 3 bases and V 4 bases, and 4 bases lay outside the gene matches. The germline V gene has CDR1 MDHEN and CDR2 SYDVKM. CDR3 DNA: TGTGCCAGCAGTTGGACAGGGTCAGACTATGGCTACACCTTC. This encodes CASSWTGSDYGYTF.

The V gene is TRBV5-8, the J gene TRBJ2-1; 9 nucleotides align to TRBD1. The V gene's germline CDR1 is SGHTS and CDR2 YDEGEE. This CDR3 comprises 14 residues. With 5 bases clipped from V and 5 bases from J, the junction kept 5 bases outside the gene matches. In nucleotides, the CDR3 is TGTGCCAGCAGACCCGGGACAGGGCACAATGAGCAGTTCTTC. Protein product: CASRPGTGHNEQFF.

The genes are TRBV7-4 and TRBJ2-7; 7 bases line up with TRBD1. CDR3 size: 17 residues. The V gene's germline CDR1 is SGHVT and CDR2 SQSDAQ. V shed 5 bases, J shed 0 bases, and the junction held 13 bases outside the gene matches. The chain's CDR3 is CASSPNTQTGSSYEQYF. The DNA for the CDR3 is TGTGCCAGCAGCCCGAACACTCAGACAGGGAGCTCCTACGAGCAGTACTTC.